This T cell receptor beta chain was sequenced for a study of molecular identifiers for immune sequencing clone quantification. Study summary: RNA from roughly 21,000 or 96,000 naive CD8 cells was split five ways in replicates, with four sequenced.

Overall study results and limits: Clone sizes that are highly expanded could be underestimated when identical TCR molecules share a barcode.

TCR libraries were built in bulk with a published protocol and specific TCR primers. TCRdb reprocessed the PCR reads with MiXCR, giving one entry per CDR3 protein. The table has more than 550,000 distinct CDR3 sequences, about 25% seen once; the top ten hold about 0.81%. As regards this clonotype: The antigen remains unidentified.

The CDR3 length is 16 residues. Deletions cut 0 bases from V and 4 bases from J, with 16 bases between. Germline V gene sequence: CDR1 LGHNA, CDR2 YSLEER. The specimen was naive CD8+ T cells from blood, with Jurkat cell RNA spiked in. Subset defined: FACS-sorted CD8+CD4-CCR7+CD45RA+ naive T cells. The clonotype was recovered from a human donor in good health. Some libraries in this study had Jurkat cell RNA spiked in. The V call is TRBV4-3, the J call TRBJ2-7; either TRBD1 or TRBD2 may supply D (5 bases each). For the CDR3, the DNA is TGCGCCAGCAGCCAAGATCTCTGGGGACCAAAATACGAGCAGTACTTC. Protein: CASSQDLWGPKYEQYF.